The 23 T cell receptor beta chains given below trace back to one sample, sequenced in a study of lymphopenia after photon versus proton radiotherapy. The method was immunoSEQ multiplex PCR; TCRdb's version includes in-frame clones alone and lacks a portion of them. The sample shows about 18,000 clones, approximately 86% of them seen only once. Source: peripheral blood, taken from a patient treated with proton-based radiotherapy. These receptors were obtained from a man in his 70s with pancreatic cancer.

The gene calls are TRBV5-1 and TRBJ1-1, with D possibly being TRBD1 (6 bases). The V gene lost 0 bases and the J gene lost 4 bases, with 10 bases spanning the gap. Germline loops: CDR1 SGHRS, CDR2 YFSETQ. The CDR3 is 14 residues long. In DNA, the CDR3 is TGCGCCAGCAGCTTGGACGGGGGGGCCACTGAAGCTTTCTTT. This encodes CASSLDGGATEAFF.

This CDR3 is CSAGQIETQYF. The CDR3 bases are TGCAGTGCTGGACAGATAGAGACCCAGTACTTC. The V and J genes are TRBV20-1 and TRBJ2-5; D is possibly TRBD1 (6 bases). V was cut by 5 bases and J by 4 bases, with 8 bases left in between. The CDR3 totals 11 residues. Germline V gene data show CDR1 as DFQATT and CDR2 as SNEGSKA (reference sequence).

The genes are TRBV29-1 and TRBJ2-5; D not certain. The DNA matches TRBJ2-7 better at its end, which makes the J call doubtful. This CDR3 is built from 14 residues. Germline assignment: CDR1 SQVTM and CDR2 ANQGSEA. This CDR3 is CSVAAQGRTYEQYF. CDR3 sequence (DNA): TGCAGCGTAGCCGCCCAAGGACGGACCTACGAGCAGTACTTC.

The V call is TRBV13, the J call TRBJ2-1; D possibly matches TRBD1 or TRBD2 (5 bases each). The CDR3 totals 16 residues. Per the germline V gene, CDR1 is PRHDT and CDR2 is FYEKMQ (reference sequence). V was clipped by 5 bases and J by 4 bases, with 18 bases between them. CDR3 residues: CASSHRGRARYNEQFF. The CDR3 region has the DNA TGTGCCAGCAGCCACCGGGGCAGGGCTAGATACAATGAGCAGTTCTTC.

V gene TRBV19 combines with J gene TRBJ2-5; D gene ambiguous. This CDR3 is built from 13 residues. Germline-derived CDR1 and CDR2 are LNHDA and SQIVND (reference sequence). V was clipped by 3 bases and J by 1 base, with 6 bases between them. This CDR3 reads CASSIGIQETQYF. The CDR3 DNA reads as TGTGCCAGTAGTATTGGGATCCAAGAGACCCAGTACTTC.

This chain joins TRBV9 and TRBJ2-7, with D possibly being TRBD2 (6 bases). V lost 4 bases and J lost 0, with 11 bases in between. This CDR3 is 14 amino acids long. Germline CDR1 SGDLS, CDR2 YYNGEE. The CDR3 DNA reads as TGTGCCAGCAGCCCCGGGACTTTCTCCTACGAGCAGTACTTC. Translated: CASSPGTFSYEQYF.

CDR3 DNA: TGTGCCTGGAGTGAGCAGAGTAATCAGCCCCAGCATTTT. Translation: CAWSEQSNQPQHF. This sequence joins TRBV30 and TRBJ1-5; D remains unclear. The CDR3 sequence is 13 residues long. Between the trimmed V and J ends, which lost 1 base and 4 bases, there was a span of 8 bases. In germline, CDR1 is GTSNPN, CDR2 SVGIG (reference sequence).

This clone came up once. The chain joins TRBV6-5 to TRBJ1-2, with 9 bases fitting TRBD1. Trimming at V came to 5 bases and at J to 3 bases, leaving 7 bases not matched to a gene. Per germline, CDR1 MNHEY and CDR2 SVGAGI. CDR3 length: 15 amino acids. CDR3 bases: TGTGCCAGCAGTAACAGGGGGCTTTTTGACTATGGCTACACCTTC. Encoded protein: CASSNRGLFDYGYTF.

The chain links TRBV6-1 to TRBJ1-5, with TRBD1 identical over 11 bases. CDR3 length equals 15 residues. After removal of 6 bases from V and 3 bases from J, the junction contained 4 bases not matched to a gene. The germline gives CDR1 MNHNS, CDR2 SASEGT. CDR3 amino acids: CASSGQGALNQPQHF. CDR3 coding DNA: TGTGCCAGCAGCGGACAGGGGGCCCTCAATCAGCCCCAGCATTTT.

V usage is TRBV4-1 and J usage is TRBJ1-3; D may be TRBD1 (5 bases). The V gene lost 4 bases and the J gene lost 0 bases, with 13 bases spanning the gap. Germline V CDR1 and CDR2: MGHRA, YSYEKL. The CDR3 consists of 16 residues. The DNA of the CDR3 is TGCGCCAGCAGCCCCCCTGGGACCCGCTCTGGAAACACCATATATTTT. It codes for CASSPPGTRSGNTIYF.

This clone came up a few times. The CDR3 region has the DNA TGTGCCAGCAGCTTAAGGGGACCCAATCAGCCCCAGCATTTT. Amino acid sequence: CASSLRGPNQPQHF. This chain links TRBV7-6 with TRBJ1-5, with D possibly being TRBD1 (5 bases). Germline V gene lookup returns CDR1 SGHVS and CDR2 FNYEAQ. The CDR3 is 14 amino acids. Trimming took off 2 bases at V and 3 bases at J, with 8 bases between the two ends.

This clone was recorded only once. The chain recombines TRBV2 with TRBJ2-5; unclear D gene. The CDR3 runs 11 residues. Germline V CDR1 and CDR2: SNHLY, FYNNEI. The V end lost 7 bases, the J end lost 6 bases, and 9 bases lay between the germline ends. This CDR3 reads CASTVTQTQYF. DNA for the CDR3: TGTGCCAGCACAGTCACCCAGACCCAGTACTTC.

The J gene is TRBJ1-4, the V gene TRBV18; 8 bases line up with TRBD1. CDR1 KGHSH and CDR2 LQKENI come from the germline V gene. There are 14 residues in the CDR3. Trimming took 3 bases from V and 7 from J; bases not matched to a gene: 4. The CDR3 bases are TGTGCCAGCTCACCGACAGGGGTGGGTGAAAAACTGTTTTTT. Translating gives CASSPTGVGEKLFF.

The V gene is TRBV19, the J gene TRBJ1-6; TRBD1 agrees at 7 bases. Germline V gene data show CDR1 as LNHDA and CDR2 as SQIVND (reference sequence). The CDR3 extends over 16 amino acids. The V and J ends lost 0 bases and 8 bases, in that order; junction bases with no gene match: 7. As DNA, the CDR3 is TGTGCCAGTAGTATAGAACGACAGGGATCGCATTCACCCCTCCACTTT. Translated, it gives CASSIERQGSHSPLHF.

The CDR3 DNA reads as TGTGCCAGCAGTGCGGGAAAAGGCTCCTACGAGCAGTACTTC. This encodes CASSAGKGSYEQYF. This chain links TRBV2 with TRBJ2-5, with D perhaps matching TRBD2 (5 bases). The DNA end is more similar to TRBJ2-7, so the J call may be wrong. The CDR3 runs to 14 residues. The germline V gene encodes CDR1 SNHLY and CDR2 FYNNEI.

The chain employs TRBV5-1 and TRBJ1-6; D remains ambiguous. The germline V and J ends were trimmed by 0 bases and 9 bases, with 16 bases remaining between them. There are 16 residues in the CDR3. Germline V CDR1 and CDR2: SGHRS, YFSETQ. The CDR3 bases are TGCGCCAGCAGCTTGGGGTTTGGTCAGGACCTTTCACCCCTCCACTTT. This encodes CASSLGFGQDLSPLHF.

V and J are TRBV5-1 and TRBJ2-1; 7 bases match TRBD2. V shed 0 bases, J shed 6 bases, and the junction held 12 bases outside the gene matches. This CDR3 is built from 17 residues. CDR1 and CDR2 from the germline V gene are SGHRS and YFSETQ. The CDR3 DNA reads as TGCGCCAGCAGCTTGGGAGCGGGACTAACCATAGTCAATGAGCAGTTCTTC. Protein product: CASSLGAGLTIVNEQFF.

This clone was detected a few times. This chain connects TRBV19 to TRBJ1-1, with unresolved D. The V and J ends lost 5 bases and 6 bases respectively, with 19 bases between them. Germline-derived CDR1 and CDR2 are LNHDA and SQIVND (reference sequence). The CDR3 length is 15 residues. The CDR3 DNA sequence: TGTGCCAGTAGTTTACTGGCCTCCTTCGGCGCTGAAGCTTTCTTT. It specifies CASSLLASFGAEAFF.

The chain has TRBV2 and TRBJ2-1; 9 bases align to TRBD2. V was pared by 7 bases and J by 10 bases, with 14 bases of the junction left unmatched. Germline V lookup: CDR1 SNHLY, CDR2 FYNNEI. The CDR3 consists of 15 residues. The CDR3 sequence is CASKASGAFGREQFF. CDR3 sequence (DNA): TGTGCCAGCAAGGCTAGCGGGGCCTTCGGGAGGGAGCAGTTCTTC.

This chain connects TRBV6-1 to TRBJ2-7; D is possibly TRBD1 (6 bases). V lost 7 bases and J lost 9, with 16 bases in between. CDR3 length: 12 residues. The germline V gene encodes CDR1 MNHNS and CDR2 SASEGT. CDR3 coding DNA: TGTGCCAGCACAACGACAGGAACGCGGCAGTACTTC. Residues: CASTTTGTRQYF.

The chain has TRBV7-9 and TRBJ1-1; no definite D call. Between the trimmed V and J ends, which lost 5 bases and 0 bases, there was a span of 22 bases. The CDR3 has 18 residues. Germline CDR1 and CDR2: SEHNR and FQNEAQ (reference sequence). CDR3 coding DNA: TGTGCCAGCAGCCCCCGCAGGTCCGTGGAGTTTTTGAACACTGAAGCTTTCTTT. Its translation: CASSPRRSVEFLNTEAFF.

The V gene is TRBV9, the J gene TRBJ1-1; D gene ambiguous. Trimming took off 4 bases at V and 11 bases at J, with 18 bases between the two ends. The CDR3 has 13 amino acids. Looked up from germline, CDR1 is SGDLS and CDR2 is YYNGEE. CDR3 bases: TGTGCCAGCAGCCCACCGGCGGGGTCGTGGGCTTTCTTT. Residues: CASSPPAGSWAFF.

This clone was seen a single time. The V and J genes are TRBV10-3 and TRBJ1-1, with no clear D. The CDR3 totals 13 residues. The V and J ends lost 4 bases and 3 bases respectively, with 9 bases between them. Looked up from germline, CDR1 is ENHRY and CDR2 is SYGVKD. The CDR3, as DNA: TGTGCCATCAGTGGGACCCGGGACACTGAAGCTTTCTTT. Encoded protein: CAISGTRDTEAFF.